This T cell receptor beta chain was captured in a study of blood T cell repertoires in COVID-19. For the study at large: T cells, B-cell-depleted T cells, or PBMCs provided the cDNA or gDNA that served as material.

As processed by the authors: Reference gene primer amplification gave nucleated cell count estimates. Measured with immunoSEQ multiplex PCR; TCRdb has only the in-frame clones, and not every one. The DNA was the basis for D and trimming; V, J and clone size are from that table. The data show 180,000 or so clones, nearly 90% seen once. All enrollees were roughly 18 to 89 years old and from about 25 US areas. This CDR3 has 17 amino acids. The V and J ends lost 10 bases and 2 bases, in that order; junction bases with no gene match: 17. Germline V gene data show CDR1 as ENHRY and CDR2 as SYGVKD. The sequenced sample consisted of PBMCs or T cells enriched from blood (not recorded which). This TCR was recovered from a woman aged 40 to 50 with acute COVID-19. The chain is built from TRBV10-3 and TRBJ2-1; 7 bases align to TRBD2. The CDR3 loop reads CATTHGASGKTYNEQFF. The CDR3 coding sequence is TGTGCCACCACACACGGAGCTAGCGGCAAGACCTACAATGAGCAGTTCTTC.